Listed here is a single T cell receptor beta chain. What it recognizes is unknown. These data originate in a study of identical twins. Study-wide results and limits: The authors drew conclusions from cross-sectional statistical analysis rather than following the same donors. Less excess twin sharing appeared in beta out-of-frame sequences. Invariant MAIT and iNKT cells are populations that could partly confound zero-insertion analyses.

Template switching created a universal primer site, and the cDNA included unique molecular identifiers. TCRdb ran MiXCR on the 5' RACE reads and lists one entry per CDR3 protein. Of more than 1.5 million distinct CDR3 sequences in the sample, 32% are singletons; the top ten hold around 0.3%. The CDR3 is 16 residues long. Germline CDR1 reads SGHRS; CDR2 reads YFSETQ. The J gene is TRBJ2-5, the V gene TRBV5-1, with 14 nucleotides matching TRBD2. The DNA end favors TRBJ2-7, so the J call may be wrong. The source material was cord blood. The TCR originated in a newborn girl in good health. CDR3 amino acids: CASSPIGLAGGNEQYF. In nucleotides, the CDR3 is TGCGCCAGCAGCCCCATCGGACTAGCGGGGGGCAACGAGCAGTACTTC.